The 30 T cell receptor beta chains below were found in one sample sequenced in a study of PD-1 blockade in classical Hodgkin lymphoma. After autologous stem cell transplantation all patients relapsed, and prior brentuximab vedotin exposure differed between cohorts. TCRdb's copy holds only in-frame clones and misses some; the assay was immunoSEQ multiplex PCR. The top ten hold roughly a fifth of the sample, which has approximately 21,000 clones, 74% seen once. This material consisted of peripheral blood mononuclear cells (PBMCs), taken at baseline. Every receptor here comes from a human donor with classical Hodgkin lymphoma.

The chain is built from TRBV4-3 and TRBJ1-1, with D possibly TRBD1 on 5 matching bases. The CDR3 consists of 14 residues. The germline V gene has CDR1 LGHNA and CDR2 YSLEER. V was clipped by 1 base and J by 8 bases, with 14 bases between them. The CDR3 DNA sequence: TGCGCCAGCAGCCAAGTAAACGAGGGGCGGGAAGCTTTCTTT. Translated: CASSQVNEGREAFF.

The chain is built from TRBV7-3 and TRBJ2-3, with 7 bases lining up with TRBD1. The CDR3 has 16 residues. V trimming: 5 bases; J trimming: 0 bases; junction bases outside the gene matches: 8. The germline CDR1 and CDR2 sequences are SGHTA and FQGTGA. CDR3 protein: CASSRLGQISTDTQYF. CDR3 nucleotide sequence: TGTGCCAGCAGCAGGTTGGGACAGATTAGCACAGATACGCAGTATTTT.

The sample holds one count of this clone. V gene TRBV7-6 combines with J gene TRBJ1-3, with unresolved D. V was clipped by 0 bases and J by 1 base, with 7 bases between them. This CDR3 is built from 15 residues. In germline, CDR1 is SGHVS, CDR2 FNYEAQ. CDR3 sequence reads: CASSLAPRSGNTIYF. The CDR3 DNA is TGTGCCAGCAGCTTAGCGCCAAGGTCTGGAAACACCATATATTTT.

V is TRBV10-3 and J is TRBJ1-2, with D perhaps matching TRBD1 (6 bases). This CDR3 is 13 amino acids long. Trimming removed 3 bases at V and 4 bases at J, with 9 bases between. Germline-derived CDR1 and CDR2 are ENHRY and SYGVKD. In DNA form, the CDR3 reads TGTGCCATCAGTGAAGACAGGAGCTATGGCTACACCTTC. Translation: CAISEDRSYGYTF.

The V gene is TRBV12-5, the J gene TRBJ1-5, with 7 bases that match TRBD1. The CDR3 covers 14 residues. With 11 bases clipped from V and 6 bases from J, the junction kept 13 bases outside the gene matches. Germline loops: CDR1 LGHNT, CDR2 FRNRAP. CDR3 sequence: CAGYGQGGGQPQHF. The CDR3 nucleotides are TGTGCTGGTTATGGGCAGGGGGGTGGTCAGCCCCAGCATTTT.

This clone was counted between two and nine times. The CDR3 coding sequence is TGCAGCGTTGAAGGGCCGTTCGCCGATGGCTACACCTTC. It is translated as CSVEGPFADGYTF. The chain couples TRBV29-1 to TRBJ1-2; D remains ambiguous. The V end was cut by 1 base, the J end by 6 bases, with 12 bases between. The V gene's germline CDR1 is SQVTM and CDR2 ANQGSEA. The CDR3 sequence is 13 residues long.

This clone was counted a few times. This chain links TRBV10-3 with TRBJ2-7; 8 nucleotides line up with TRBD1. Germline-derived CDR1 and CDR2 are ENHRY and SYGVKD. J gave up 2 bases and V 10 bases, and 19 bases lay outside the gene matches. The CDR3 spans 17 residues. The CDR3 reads CATRKGGLWTGTYEQYF. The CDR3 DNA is TGTGCCACCCGAAAAGGGGGATTGTGGACAGGGACCTACGAGCAGTACTTC.

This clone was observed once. Here the CDR3 DNA reads TGTGCCAGCAGCGTCGGGAGCATAAACACCGGGGAGCTGTTTTTT. Protein product: CASSVGSINTGELFF. The J gene is TRBJ2-2, the V gene TRBV9; tentative D call: TRBD2 (6 bases). The CDR3 contains 15 residues. Germline lookup yields CDR1 SGDLS and CDR2 YYNGEE. Trimming pared 2 bases from V and 2 bases from J, leaving 10 bases between.

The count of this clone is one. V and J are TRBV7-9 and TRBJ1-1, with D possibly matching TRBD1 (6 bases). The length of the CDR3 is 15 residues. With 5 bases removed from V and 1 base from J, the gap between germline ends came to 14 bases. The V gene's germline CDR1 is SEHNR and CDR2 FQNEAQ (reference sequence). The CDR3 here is CASSPQSGANTEAFF. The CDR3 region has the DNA TGTGCCAGCAGCCCCCAGTCAGGGGCGAACACTGAAGCTTTCTTT.

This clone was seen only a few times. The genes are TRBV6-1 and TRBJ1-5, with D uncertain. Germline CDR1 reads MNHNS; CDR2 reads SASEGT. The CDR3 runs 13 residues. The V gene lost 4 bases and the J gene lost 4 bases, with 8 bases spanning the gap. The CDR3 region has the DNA TGTGCCAGCAGTGTTACTGAGAATCAGCCCCAGCATTTT. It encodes CASSVTENQPQHF.

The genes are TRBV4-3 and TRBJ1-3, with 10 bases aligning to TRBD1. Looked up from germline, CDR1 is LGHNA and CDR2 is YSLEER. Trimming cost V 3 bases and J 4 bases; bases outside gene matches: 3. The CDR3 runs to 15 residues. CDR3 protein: CASSQGQGQGNTIYF. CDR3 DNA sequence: TGCGCCAGCAGCCAGGGACAGGGGCAAGGAAACACCATATATTTT.

CDR3 coding DNA: TGTGCCACCCTCCAGGGCGCCTATGGCTACACCTTC. It translates to CATLQGAYGYTF. This chain joins TRBV27 and TRBJ1-2, with D possibly TRBD1 on 5 matching bases. The V end was cut by 10 bases, the J end by 4 bases, with 13 bases between. Germline V gives CDR1 MNHEY, CDR2 SMNVEV (reference sequence). This CDR3 has 12 amino acids.

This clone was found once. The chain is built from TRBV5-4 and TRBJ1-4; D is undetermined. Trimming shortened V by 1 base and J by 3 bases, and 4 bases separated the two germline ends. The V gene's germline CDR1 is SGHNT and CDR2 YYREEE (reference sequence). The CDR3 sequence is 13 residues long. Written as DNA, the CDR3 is TGTGCCAGCAGCTTGCCCCCTAATGAAAAACTGTTTTTT. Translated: CASSLPPNEKLFF.

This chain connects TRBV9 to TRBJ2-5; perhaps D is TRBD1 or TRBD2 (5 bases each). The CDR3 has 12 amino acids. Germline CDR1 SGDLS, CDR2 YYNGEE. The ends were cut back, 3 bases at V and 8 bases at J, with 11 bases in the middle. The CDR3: CASSGDLGTQYF. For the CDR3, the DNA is TGTGCCAGCAGCGGGGACCTTGGTACCCAGTACTTC. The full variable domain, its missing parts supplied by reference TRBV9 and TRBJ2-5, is DSGVTQTPKHLITATGQRVTLRCSPRSGDLSVYWYQQSLDQGLQFLIQYYNGEERAKGNILERFSAQQFPDLHSELNLSSLELGDSALYFCASSGDLGTQYFGPGTRLLVL.

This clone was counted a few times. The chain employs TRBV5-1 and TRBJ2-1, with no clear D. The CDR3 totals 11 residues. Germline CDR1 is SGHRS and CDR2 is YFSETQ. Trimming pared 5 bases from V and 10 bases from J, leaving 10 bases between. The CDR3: CASSIKEEQFF. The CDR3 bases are TGCGCCAGCAGTATCAAGGAAGAGCAGTTCTTC.

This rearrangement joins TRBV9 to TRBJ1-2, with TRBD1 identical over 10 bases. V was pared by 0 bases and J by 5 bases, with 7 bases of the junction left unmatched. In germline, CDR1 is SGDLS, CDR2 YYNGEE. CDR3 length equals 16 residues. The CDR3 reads CASSVGGTGDQYGYTF. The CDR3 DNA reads TGTGCCAGCAGCGTAGGAGGGACAGGGGATCAATATGGCTACACCTTC. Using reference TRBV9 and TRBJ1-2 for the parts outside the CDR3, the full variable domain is DSGVTQTPKHLITATGQRVTLRCSPRSGDLSVYWYQQSLDQGLQFLIQYYNGEERAKGNILERFSAQQFPDLHSELNLSSLELGDSALYFCASSVGGTGDQYGYTFGSGTRLTVV.

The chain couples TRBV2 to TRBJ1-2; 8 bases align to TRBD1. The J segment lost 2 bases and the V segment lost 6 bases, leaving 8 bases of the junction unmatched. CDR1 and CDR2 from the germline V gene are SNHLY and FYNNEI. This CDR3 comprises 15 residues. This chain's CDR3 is CASSLDRGLNYGYTF. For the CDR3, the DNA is TGTGCCAGCAGCCTCGACAGGGGCCTCAACTATGGCTACACCTTC.

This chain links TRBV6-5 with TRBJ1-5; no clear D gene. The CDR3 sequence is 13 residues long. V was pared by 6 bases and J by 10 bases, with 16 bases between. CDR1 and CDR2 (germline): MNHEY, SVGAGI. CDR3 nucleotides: TGTGCCAGCAGCCAGCGGGGAAGCGACCCCCAGCATTTT. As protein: CASSQRGSDPQHF.

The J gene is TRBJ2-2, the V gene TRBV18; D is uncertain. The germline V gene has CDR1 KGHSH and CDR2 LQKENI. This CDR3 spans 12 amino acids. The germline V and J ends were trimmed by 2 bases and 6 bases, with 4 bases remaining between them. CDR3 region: CASSPGAGELFF. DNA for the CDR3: TGTGCCAGCTCACCAGGAGCCGGGGAGCTGTTTTTT.

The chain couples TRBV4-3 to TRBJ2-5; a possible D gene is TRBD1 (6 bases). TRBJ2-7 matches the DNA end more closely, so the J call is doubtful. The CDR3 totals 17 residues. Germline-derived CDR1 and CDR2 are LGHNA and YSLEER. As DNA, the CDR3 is TGCGCCAGCAGCCAAGATTCCGGCAGGGGTTTCTCCTACGAGCAGTACTTC. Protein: CASSQDSGRGFSYEQYF.

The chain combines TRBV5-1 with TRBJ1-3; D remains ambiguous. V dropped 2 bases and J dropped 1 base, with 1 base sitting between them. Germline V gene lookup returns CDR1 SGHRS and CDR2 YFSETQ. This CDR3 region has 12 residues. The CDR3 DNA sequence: TGCGCCAGCAGCTTTTCTGGAAACACCATATATTTT. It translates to CASSFSGNTIYF.

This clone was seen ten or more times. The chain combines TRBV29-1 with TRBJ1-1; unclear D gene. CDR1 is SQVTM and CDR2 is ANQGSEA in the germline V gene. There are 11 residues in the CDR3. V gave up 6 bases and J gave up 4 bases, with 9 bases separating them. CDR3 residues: CSVMRGTEAFF. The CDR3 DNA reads TGCAGCGTCATGCGGGGCACTGAAGCTTTCTTT.

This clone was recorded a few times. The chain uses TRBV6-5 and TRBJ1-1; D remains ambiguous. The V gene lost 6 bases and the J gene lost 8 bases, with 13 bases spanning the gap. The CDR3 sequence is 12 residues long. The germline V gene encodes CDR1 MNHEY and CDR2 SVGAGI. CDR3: CASSLGRGEAFF. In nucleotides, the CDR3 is TGTGCCAGCAGCCTAGGACGGGGAGAAGCTTTCTTT.

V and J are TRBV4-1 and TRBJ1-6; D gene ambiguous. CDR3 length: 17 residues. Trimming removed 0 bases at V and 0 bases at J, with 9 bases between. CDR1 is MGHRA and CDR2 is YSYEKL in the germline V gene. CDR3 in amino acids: CASSQDWRSSYNSPLHF. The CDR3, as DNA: TGCGCCAGCAGCCAAGACTGGCGGAGCTCCTATAATTCACCCCTCCACTTT.

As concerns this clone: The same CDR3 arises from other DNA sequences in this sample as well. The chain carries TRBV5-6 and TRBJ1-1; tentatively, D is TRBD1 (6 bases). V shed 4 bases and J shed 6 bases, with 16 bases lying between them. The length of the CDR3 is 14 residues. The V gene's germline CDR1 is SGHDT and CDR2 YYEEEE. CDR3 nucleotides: TGTGCCAGCAGCGGGGAGGGGGGGGTGGCTGAAGCTTTCTTT. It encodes CASSGEGGVAEAFF.

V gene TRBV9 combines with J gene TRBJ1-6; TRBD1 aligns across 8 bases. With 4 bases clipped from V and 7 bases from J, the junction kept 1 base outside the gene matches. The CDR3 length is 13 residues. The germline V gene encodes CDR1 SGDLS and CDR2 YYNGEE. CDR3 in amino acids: CASSRQGNSPLHF. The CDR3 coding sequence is TGTGCCAGCAGCAGACAGGGGAATTCACCCCTCCACTTT.

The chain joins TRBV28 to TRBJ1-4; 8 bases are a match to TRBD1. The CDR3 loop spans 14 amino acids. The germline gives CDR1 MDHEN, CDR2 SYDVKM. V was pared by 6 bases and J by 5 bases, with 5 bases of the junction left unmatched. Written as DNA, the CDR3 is TGTGCCAGCAGCTGGGACAGGTGGAATGAAAAACTGTTTTTT. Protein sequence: CASSWDRWNEKLFF.

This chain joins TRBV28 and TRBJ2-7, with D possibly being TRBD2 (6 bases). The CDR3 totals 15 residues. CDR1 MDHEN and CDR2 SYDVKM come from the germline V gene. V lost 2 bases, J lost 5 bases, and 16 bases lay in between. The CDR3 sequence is CASSLLVAGRHEQYF. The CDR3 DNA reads TGTGCCAGCAGTTTACTTGTTGCAGGGAGGCACGAGCAGTACTTC.

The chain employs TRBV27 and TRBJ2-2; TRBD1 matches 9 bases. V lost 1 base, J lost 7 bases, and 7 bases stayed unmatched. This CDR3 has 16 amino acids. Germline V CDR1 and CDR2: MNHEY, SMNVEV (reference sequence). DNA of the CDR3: TGTGCCAGCAGTTTATGGACAGGGGAACATGGCGGGGAGCTGTTTTTT. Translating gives CASSLWTGEHGGELFF.

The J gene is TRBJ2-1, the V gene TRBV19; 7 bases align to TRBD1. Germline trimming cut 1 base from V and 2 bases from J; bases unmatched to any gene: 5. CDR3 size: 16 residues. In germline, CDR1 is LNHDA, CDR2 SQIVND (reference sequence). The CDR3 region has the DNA TGTGCCAGTAGTATAGGAACAGGGGCGGCCTACAATGAGCAGTTCTTC. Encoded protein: CASSIGTGAAYNEQFF.